These 10 T cell receptor beta chains were all obtained from the same sample, sequenced in a study of CD8 T cells in Susac syndrome. RNA, at about 0.45 to 1 ug, was reverse transcribed with random hexamers. TCRdb re-analysed the immunoSEQ multiplex PCR reads in MiXCR, keeping a single row per CDR3 protein. In the table there are under 200,000 distinct CDR3 sequences, 90% to 95% of which are singletons. Material: CD4+ T cells from PBMCs. These receptors originate from a human donor with Susac syndrome.

V is TRBV7-3 and J is TRBJ2-5, with TRBD2 matching over 7 bases. J was trimmed by 7 bases and V by 2 bases; bases with no gene match: 1. This CDR3 is built from 12 residues. CDR1 is SGHTA, CDR2 FQGTGA, per germline. The CDR3 loop reads CASSLRGGTQYF. CDR3 bases: TGTGCCAGCAGCTTACGCGGGGGGACCCAGTACTTC.

V and J are TRBV20-1 and TRBJ1-4, with TRBD1 matching 9 bases. Per the germline V gene, CDR1 is DFQATT and CDR2 is SNEGSKA (reference sequence). The CDR3 is 12 amino acids. V lost 5 bases, J lost 8 bases, and 3 bases stayed unmatched. The CDR3 region has the DNA TGCAGTGCTGGGACAGGGAACGAAAAACTGTTTTTT. It specifies CSAGTGNEKLFF.

The chain is built from TRBV9 and TRBJ1-2, with unresolved D. V was trimmed by 0 bases and J by 4 bases, leaving 10 bases between them. CDR1 is SGDLS, CDR2 YYNGEE, per germline. CDR3 length: 14 amino acids. The CDR3 sequence: CASSVGSGPYGYTF. The CDR3 DNA reads TGTGCCAGCAGCGTAGGGAGCGGGCCCTATGGCTACACCTTC.

The chain employs TRBV7-2 and TRBJ1-1, with 9 bases fitting TRBD1. The germline CDR1 and CDR2 sequences are SGHTA and FQGNSA. The CDR3 is made up of 15 amino acids. V lost 2 bases to trimming and J lost 2 bases; unmatched junction nucleotides: 3. The CDR3 protein is CASSLQGQGNTEAFF. For the CDR3, the DNA is TGTGCCAGCAGCTTACAGGGACAGGGAAACACTGAAGCTTTCTTT.

V and J are TRBV30 and TRBJ2-6, with D hard to call. V dropped 3 bases and J dropped 18 bases, with 15 bases sitting between them. The CDR3 covers 11 residues. Germline V gives CDR1 GTSNPN, CDR2 SVGIG (reference sequence). Here the CDR3 DNA reads TGTGCCTGGAGGAATAGGCGACCATGGACTTTC. Its protein product is CAWRNRRPWTF.

The V and J genes are TRBV29-1 and TRBJ2-1; 9 nucleotides match TRBD2. There are 14 residues in the CDR3. Per germline, CDR1 SQVTM and CDR2 ANQGSEA. Germline trimming cut 3 bases from V and 7 bases from J; bases unmatched to any gene: 7. This CDR3 is CSVDRAGGWNEQFF. DNA for the CDR3: TGCAGCGTTGACCGGGCGGGAGGGTGGAATGAGCAGTTCTTC.

This chain links TRBV5-1 with TRBJ2-2; either TRBD1 or TRBD2 may supply D (5 bases each). Trimming took 0 bases from V and 7 from J, leaving 13 bases between them. This CDR3 is 15 amino acids long. CDR1 and CDR2 (germline): SGHRS, YFSETQ. The CDR3 sequence: CASSLGGSGLGELFF. The CDR3 nucleotides read TGCGCCAGCAGCTTGGGGGGGAGTGGCCTCGGGGAGCTGTTTTTT.

The chain recombines TRBV6-5 with TRBJ1-1; TRBD1 matches 8 bases. Germline-derived CDR1 and CDR2 are MNHEY and SVGAGI. The CDR3 contains 14 residues. With V trimmed by 0 bases and J by 4 bases, 1 base remained unmatched. The CDR3 is CASSYSDRVTEAFF. CDR3 sequence (DNA): TGTGCCAGCAGTTACTCGGACAGGGTCACTGAAGCTTTCTTT.

The rearrangement links TRBV11-2 to TRBJ2-1; 14 bases map to TRBD2. The germline V gene encodes CDR1 SGHAT and CDR2 FQNNGV. The CDR3 runs to 17 residues. V shed 5 bases and J 5 bases; nucleotides not matched to a gene: 8. CDR3 DNA sequence: TGTGCCAGCAGCCGACTAGCGGGGGGGCCAACTCACAATGAGCAGTTCTTC. Translated, it gives CASSRLAGGPTHNEQFF. The full variable domain, completed using reference TRBV11-2 and TRBJ2-1, is EAGVAQSPRYKIIEKRQSVAFWCNPISGHATLYWYQQILGQGPKLLIQFQNNGVVDDSQLPKDRFSAERLKGVDSTLKIQPAKLEDSAVYLCASSRLAGGPTHNEQFFGPGTRLTVL.

This clonotype was recorded once. The V and J genes are TRBV30 and TRBJ1-4, with 11 positions matching TRBD1. In germline, CDR1 is GTSNPN, CDR2 SVGIG (reference sequence). This CDR3 spans 17 amino acids. J was trimmed by 5 bases and V by 1 base; bases with no gene match: 9. DNA of the CDR3: TGTGCCTGGAGTGGAGGGACAGGGGGGCTTAACAATGAAAAACTGTTTTTT. Translation: CAWSGGTGGLNNEKLFF.